This TCR beta chain is from a study of CD8+ T cells in alopecia areata. Findings and caveats of the study: Normal scalp had lower clonality than lesional scalp, with alopecia totalis/universalis lesions showing this most strongly. TCRs were shared less clearly across patients than in mice, possibly for HLA-related reasons. Tofacitinib significantly lowered scalp clonality and expanded CD8+ clones among the top 100.

RNA was isolated and reverse transcribed to cDNA, the sequencing template. The repertoire was sequenced with immunoSEQ multiplex PCR; TCRdb's copy has only in-frame clones and lacks some. The data show fewer than 250,000 clones, more than 30% seen once. Germline loops: CDR1 GTSNPN, CDR2 SVGIG (reference sequence). Trimming shortened V by 0 bases and J by 7 bases, and 9 bases separated the two germline ends. CDR3 length equals 12 residues. This clone was counted once. Antigen: not known. The treatment is: oral pan-JAK inhibitor, 5-10 mg twice daily. Investigators sorted PBMCs to obtain both CD4+ and CD8+ T cells.

The TCR originated in a human donor with alopecia areata. V gene TRBV30 combines with J gene TRBJ1-2; unclear D gene. The specimen was CD4+ T cells sorted from blood, collected at approximately week 34, from a patient treated with tofacitinib. The CDR3 loop is CAWSVAKLGYTF. For the CDR3, the DNA is TGTGCCTGGAGTGTGGCAAAGCTTGGCTACACCTTC.